This TCR beta chain was captured by sequencing in a study of blood T cell repertoires in COVID-19. This CDR3 is built from 12 residues. Trimming took 0 bases from V and 5 from J, leaving 5 bases between them. Per the germline V gene, CDR1 is SGHRS and CDR2 is YFSETQ. Generated by immunoSEQ multiplex PCR, the TCRdb table keeps only in-frame clones and is missing some. The repertoire includes around 160,000 clones, 80% of them detected once, and approximately 6% sits in the top ten. The chain recombines TRBV5-1 with TRBJ2-5; D not certain. Sequencing was done on a sample of PBMCs or T cells enriched from blood (not recorded which). The receptor was isolated from a man aged 35 to 55 who had recovered from COVID-19. CDR3 coding DNA: TGCGCCAGCAGCTTGGATACTGAGACCCAGTACTTC. This translates into CASSLDTETQYF.